This paragraph covers one T cell receptor beta chain sequence. Germline-derived CDR1 and CDR2 are SGHRS and YFSETQ. The CDR3 loop spans 16 amino acids. Losses at the gene ends were 0 bases for V and 5 bases for J; bases not matched to a gene: 5. The data originate from a study of blood T cell repertoires in COVID-19. Across the whole study: Sites across the United States, Italy and Spain contributed samples from acute and convalescent COVID-19. PBMCs, B-cell-depleted T cells, or T cells were the source of the cDNA or gDNA that made up the material.

As handled by the study authors: Reference gene primer amplification gave nucleated cell count estimates. Method: immunoSEQ multiplex PCR; TCRdb's copy keeps in-frame clones and lacks some. V, J and clone size are those of that table, while D and trimming were read from the DNA. The sample carries 120,000 to 150,000 clones, around 80% recorded once. The genes are TRBV5-1 and TRBJ2-2; 9 nucleotides line up with TRBD1. The sequencing sample was made of peripheral blood. The receptor was derived from an elderly man with acute or convalescent COVID-19. The CDR3 region is CASSLAGQGGTGELFF. CDR3 DNA sequence: TGCGCCAGCAGCTTGGCGGGACAGGGAGGGACCGGGGAGCTGTTTTTT.